One sample yielded the 15 T cell receptor beta chains listed below, sequenced in a study of vaccination effects on CD4 cells after COVID-19. Profiling relied on immunoSEQ multiplex PCR, and the TCRdb table lists in-frame clones only, not all of them. Among about 41,000 clones listed, approximately 80% were seen once. Sequencing was preceded by expansion of antigen-specific CD4+ T cells with viral peptide pools in the ViraFEST assay. Once cultured for 10 days, the cells underwent separation to obtain CD4+ T cells. The study found no prior SARS-CoV-2 infection in the vaccine recipients, who tested negative for nucleocapsid antibodies. The antigens for these receptors are not known. The source was CD4+ T cells from PBMCs cultured with HCoV-NL63 spike peptides, collected before COVID-19 vaccination. Receptors were obtained from a human donor who received a COVID-19 vaccine.

The V and J genes are TRBV6-5 and TRBJ1-1; D is possibly TRBD1 (5 bases). The germline V gene encodes CDR1 MNHEY and CDR2 SVGAGI. V was cut by 5 bases and J by 0 bases, with 7 bases left in between. This CDR3 is 13 amino acids long. The CDR3 here is CASSTTVNTEAFF. In DNA, the CDR3 is TGTGCCAGCAGTACGACAGTGAACACTGAAGCTTTCTTT.

The genes are TRBV12-3 or TRBV12-4 and TRBJ1-2, with unresolved D. The CDR3 has 13 residues. With 3 bases removed from V and 9 bases from J, the gap between germline ends came to 14 bases. CDR3 sequence (DNA): TGTGCCAGCAGTTTGAGCCCCATTGAGAGCTACACCTTC. It is translated as CASSLSPIESYTF.

The chain carries TRBV29-1 and TRBJ2-7; D gene uncertain. Trimming removed 2 bases at V and 2 bases at J, with 22 bases between. CDR1 is SQVTM and CDR2 is ANQGSEA in the germline V gene. CDR3 length: 17 residues. CDR3 coding DNA: TGCAGCGTTGAAAGGACCATAATCTGGGTCGTCACCTACGAGCAGTACGTC. The encoded protein is CSVERTIIWVVTYEQYV.

The V gene is TRBV7-8, the J gene TRBJ2-1; D is unclear. CDR1 and CDR2 (germline): SGHVS, FQNEAQ. This CDR3 spans 13 amino acids. Trimming took off 0 bases at V and 10 bases at J, with 10 bases between the two ends. CDR3 coding DNA: TGTGCCAGCAGCTTAGCGTATACATGGGAGCAGTTCTTC. Encoded protein: CASSLAYTWEQFF.

This clone came up a few times. V is TRBV30 and J is TRBJ2-3; possible D gene TRBD2, 6 bases. With 5 bases removed from V and 3 bases from J, the gap between germline ends came to 15 bases. From germline, CDR1 is GTSNPN and CDR2 SVGIG (reference sequence). This CDR3 contains 14 residues. CDR3 residues: CAWDRDSTTDTQYF. CDR3 DNA: TGTGCCTGGGACCGGGACTCCACAACAGATACGCAGTATTTT. Variable domain in full (rest from reference TRBV30 and TRBJ2-3): SQTIHQWPATLVQPVGSPLSLECTVEGTSNPNLYWYRQAAGRGLQLLFYSVGIGQISSEVPQNLSASRPQDRQFILSSKKLLLSDSGFYLCAWDRDSTTDTQYFGPGTRLTVL.

This clone is termed medium-sized. This rearrangement joins TRBV7-9 to TRBJ1-5, with 7 bases matching TRBD1. V lost 1 base to trimming and J lost 6 bases; unmatched junction nucleotides: 3. The germline V gene encodes CDR1 SEHNR and CDR2 FQNEAQ (reference sequence). This CDR3 is built from 14 residues. In DNA form, the CDR3 reads TGTGCCAGCAGCTTAGGGGCAGGGGGTCAGCCCCAGCATTTT. Protein product: CASSLGAGGQPQHF.

This clone was recorded a few times. The V call is TRBV13, the J call TRBJ2-5; no clear D. Trimming took 0 bases from V and 4 from J, leaving 9 bases between them. Germline lookup yields CDR1 PRHDT and CDR2 FYEKMQ (reference sequence). The CDR3 runs 14 residues. In nucleotides, the CDR3 is TGTGCCAGCAGCTTAGGCGCGAATAGAGAGACCCAGTACTTC. It yields the protein CASSLGANRETQYF.

This clone was detected only once. The chain joins TRBV5-1 to TRBJ2-1; maybe TRBD1 (5 bases). V was trimmed by 0 bases and J by 4 bases, leaving 11 bases between them. Per germline, CDR1 SGHRS and CDR2 YFSETQ. This CDR3 has 15 residues. CDR3 region: CASSLVVTEYNEQFF. The CDR3, as DNA: TGCGCCAGCAGCTTGGTCGTGACAGAGTACAATGAGCAGTTCTTC.

The J gene is TRBJ2-3, the V gene TRBV5-1; D may correspond to TRBD1 or TRBD2 (5 bases each). CDR3 length: 16 residues. V was trimmed by 3 bases and J by 0 bases, leaving 14 bases between them. Germline CDR1 reads SGHRS; CDR2 reads YFSETQ. The CDR3 reads CASSSGTHSSTDTQYF. In DNA, the CDR3 is TGCGCCAGCAGCTCCGGGACCCACTCTAGCACAGATACGCAGTATTTT.

The V gene is TRBV18, the J gene TRBJ1-2; D might be TRBD1 (5 bases). CDR1 and CDR2 from the germline V gene are KGHSH and LQKENI. The CDR3 spans 18 residues. The V and J ends lost 2 bases and 0 bases respectively, with 19 bases between them. CDR3 sequence (DNA): TGTGCCAGCTCACCAGTTAAGGGGCGGGGAGCTCCTAACTATGGCTACACCTTC. Encoded protein: CASSPVKGRGAPNYGYTF. The entire variable domain, with the rest obtained from reference TRBV18 and TRBJ1-2, is as follows: NAGVMQNPRHLVRRRGQEARLRCSPMKGHSHVYWYRQLPEEGLKFMVYLQKENIIDESGMPKERFSAEFPKEGPSILRIQQVVRGDSAAYFCASSPVKGRGAPNYGYTFGSGTRLTVV.

V usage is TRBV5-5 and J usage is TRBJ2-1; 12 bases are a match to TRBD2. Germline CDR1 reads SGHKS; CDR2 reads YYEKEE (reference sequence). The CDR3 has 16 residues. The J segment lost 1 base and the V segment lost 4 bases, leaving 3 bases of the junction unmatched. CDR3 nucleotides: TGTGCCAGCAGCCGGGGACTAGCGGGTTCCTACAATGAGCAGTTCTTC. It codes for CASSRGLAGSYNEQFF.

The gene calls are TRBV4-1 and TRBJ1-5; no definite D call. The CDR3 has 16 residues. V lost 0 bases to trimming and J lost 4 bases, with 13 bases between them. In germline, CDR1 is MGHRA, CDR2 YSYEKL. The DNA of the CDR3 is TGCGCCAGCAGCCAAGAAGCAAACCTCTTTAATCAGCCCCAGCATTTT. Protein sequence: CASSQEANLFNQPQHF.

The chain has TRBV10-3 and TRBJ2-5; D is perhaps TRBD1 (5 bases). The V end lost 3 bases, the J end lost 2 bases, and 10 bases lay between the germline ends. Germline loops: CDR1 ENHRY, CDR2 SYGVKD. The length of the CDR3 is 14 residues. The CDR3, as DNA: TGTGCCATCAGTGATCAGGGCTCGCAAGAGACCCAGTACTTC. Residues: CAISDQGSQETQYF.

The chain joins TRBV10-2 to TRBJ1-6, with 8 bases matching TRBD1. CDR1 and CDR2 from the germline V gene are WSHSY and SAAADI. CDR3 size: 14 residues. Losses at the gene ends were 6 bases for V and 10 bases for J; bases not matched to a gene: 8. The CDR3 region has the DNA TGCGCCAGCAGCCTCGGACAGGGCGGATCACCCCTCCACTTT. Its translation: CASSLGQGGSPLHF.

This clone was counted only a few times. The chain joins TRBV11-2 to TRBJ2-2; the match to TRBD2 covers 7 bases. Germline V CDR1 and CDR2: SGHAT, FQNNGV. This CDR3 has 15 amino acids. The V segment lost 5 bases and the J segment 7 bases; nucleotides outside the gene matches: 10. In DNA form, the CDR3 reads TGTGCCAGCAGCATACTAGCGATAAATTACGGGGAGCTGTTTTTT. This encodes CASSILAINYGELFF.